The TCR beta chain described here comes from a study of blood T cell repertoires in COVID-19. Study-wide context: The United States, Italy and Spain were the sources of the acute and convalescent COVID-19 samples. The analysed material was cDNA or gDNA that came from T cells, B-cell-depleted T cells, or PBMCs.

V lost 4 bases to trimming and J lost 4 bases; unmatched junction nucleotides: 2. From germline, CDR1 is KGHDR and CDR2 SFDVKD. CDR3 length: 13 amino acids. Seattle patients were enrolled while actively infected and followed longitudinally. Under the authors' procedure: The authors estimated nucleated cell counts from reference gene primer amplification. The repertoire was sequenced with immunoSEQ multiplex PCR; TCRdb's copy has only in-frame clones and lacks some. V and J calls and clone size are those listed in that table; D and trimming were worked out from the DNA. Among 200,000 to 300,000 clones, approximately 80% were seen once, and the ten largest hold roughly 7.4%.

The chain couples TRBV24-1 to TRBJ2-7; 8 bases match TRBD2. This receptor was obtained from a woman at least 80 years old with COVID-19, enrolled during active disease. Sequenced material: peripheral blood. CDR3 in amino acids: CATSEAGVYEQYF. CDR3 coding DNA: TGTGCCACCAGTGAAGCGGGAGTGTACGAGCAGTACTTC.